A single sample is the source of the 26 T cell receptor beta chains below, sequenced in a study of T cells in Graves' hyperthyroidism and ophthalmopathy. Researchers amplified the TCR beta CDR3 regions from RNA transcripts. A first-round RT-PCR of the TCR CDR3 used the HTBI primer set. TCRdb called the multiplex PCR reads again in MiXCR, with one record for every CDR3 protein. This sample has 490,000 or so distinct CDR3 sequences, with 20% to 25% found just once. Sequenced sample: blood. These TCRs come from a woman in her seventies with Graves' ophthalmopathy.

The chain has TRBV20-1 and TRBJ2-5, with a weak D call TRBD2 (5 bases). Trimming pared 3 bases from V and 10 bases from J, leaving 15 bases between. CDR3 length: 12 amino acids. CDR1 DFQATT and CDR2 SNEGSKA come from the germline V gene (reference sequence). The CDR3 nucleotides read TGCAGTGCTAGCCCCGTTCAAGAGGGCCAGTACTTC. Amino acid sequence: CSASPVQEGQYF.

V usage is TRBV7-2 and J usage is TRBJ2-1, with a weak D call TRBD2 (6 bases). The CDR3 spans 16 residues. Germline assignment: CDR1 SGHTA and CDR2 FQGNSA. Trimming pared 8 bases from V and 6 bases from J, leaving 23 bases between. CDR3 DNA: TGTGCCAGCGGCTCCCGGGACTCCACATTCCTCAATGAGCAGTTCTTC. The encoded protein is CASGSRDSTFLNEQFF.

The gene calls are TRBV12-3 or TRBV12-4 and TRBJ2-7; the match to TRBD1 covers 7 bases. The CDR3 spans 14 residues. The V segment lost 8 bases and the J segment 3 bases; nucleotides outside the gene matches: 10. The CDR3 DNA reads as TGTGCCAGCGGTCGGACAGGACCCATCTACGAGCAGTACTTC. Translated: CASGRTGPIYEQYF.

This clonotype was detected ten times or more. The chain recombines TRBV11-3 with TRBJ2-5, with 7 bases fitting TRBD1. V dropped 5 bases and J dropped 4; count of bases not matched to a gene: 7. CDR1 and CDR2 from the germline V gene are SGHNT and YENEEA. The CDR3 is made up of 14 amino acids. CDR3 DNA: TGTGCCAGCAGCGAGGGACAGCGGCCAGAGACCCAGTACTTC. Amino acids: CASSEGQRPETQYF. Looking up the rest from reference TRBV11-3 and TRBJ2-5 gives the full variable domain: EAGVVQSPRYKIIEKKQPVAFWCNPISGHNTLYWYLQNLGQGPELLIRYENEEAVDDSQLPKDRFSAERLKGVDSTLKIQPAELGDSAVYLCASSEGQRPETQYFGPGTRLLVL.

V usage is TRBV12-3 or TRBV12-4 and J usage is TRBJ2-2; 12 nucleotides match TRBD2. The CDR3 is made up of 14 amino acids. J gave up 5 bases and V 5 bases, and 0 bases lay outside the gene matches. The CDR3 is CASSGTSGTGELFF. Here the CDR3 DNA reads TGTGCCAGCAGTGGGACTAGCGGGACCGGGGAGCTGTTTTTT.

This clonotype was counted ten times or more. The rearrangement uses TRBV28 and TRBJ1-5; TRBD1 might be the D (5 bases). This CDR3 has 14 residues. Per the germline V gene, CDR1 is MDHEN and CDR2 is SYDVKM. The germline V and J ends were trimmed by 2 bases and 4 bases, with 9 bases remaining between them. The CDR3 loop is CASSLEGWNQPQHF. As DNA, the CDR3 is TGTGCCAGCAGTTTAGAGGGGTGGAATCAGCCCCAGCATTTT.

This sequence joins TRBV7-2 and TRBJ2-5; 8 bases map to TRBD2. The J segment lost 1 base and the V segment lost 5 bases, leaving 3 bases of the junction unmatched. This CDR3 contains 14 residues. Germline V gene lookup returns CDR1 SGHTA and CDR2 FQGNSA. CDR3 DNA sequence: TGTGCCAGCAGCCGTAGCGGGATCCAAGAGACCCAGTACTTC. Its translation: CASSRSGIQETQYF.

This clonotype showed up many times. The chain couples TRBV5-1 to TRBJ2-2; D ambiguous. Germline V gives CDR1 SGHRS, CDR2 YFSETQ. This CDR3 region has 13 residues. Trimming pared 2 bases from V and 4 bases from J, leaving 6 bases between. The CDR3 DNA reads as TGCGCCAGCAGCTTCGACCCCACCGGGGAGCTGTTTTTT. Its protein product is CASSFDPTGELFF.

J is TRBJ1-5 and V is TRBV5-6, with TRBD1 matching 8 bases. V trimming: 2 bases; J trimming: 2 bases; junction bases outside the gene matches: 6. Germline lookup yields CDR1 SGHDT and CDR2 YYEEEE. This CDR3 spans 16 amino acids. The CDR3 is CASSFMTGEGNQPQHF. The CDR3 DNA follows: TGTGCCAGCAGCTTTATGACAGGGGAAGGCAATCAGCCCCAGCATTTT.

This clonotype has more than one count but fewer than ten. This chain connects TRBV11-2 to TRBJ1-2, with 8 bases that match TRBD1. From germline, CDR1 is SGHAT and CDR2 FQNNGV. This CDR3 has 15 residues. After removal of 5 bases from V and 4 bases from J, the junction contained 9 bases not matched to a gene. The CDR3 sequence is CASSTAGGWTYGYTF. CDR3 sequence (DNA): TGTGCCAGCAGCACTGCAGGGGGCTGGACCTATGGCTACACCTTC.

This chain connects TRBV12-3 or TRBV12-4 to TRBJ2-1; 11 nucleotides match TRBD2. There are 16 residues in the CDR3. V was pared by 1 base and J by 7 bases, with 6 bases of the junction left unmatched. The CDR3, as DNA: TGTGCCAGCAGTTTAGAACTAGCGGGAGTTCGGAATGAGCAGTTCTTC. Protein: CASSLELAGVRNEQFF.

This clonotype was observed a few times. The rearrangement joins TRBV12-3 or TRBV12-4 to TRBJ2-5; TRBD2 agrees at 7 bases. V lost 1 base to trimming and J lost 11 bases; unmatched junction nucleotides: 13. The CDR3 consists of 15 residues. As DNA, the CDR3 is TGTGCCAGCAGTTTAGAAGCGGGACTGGGGAGGATACAGTACTTC. It yields the protein CASSLEAGLGRIQYF.

This clonotype was recorded at least ten times. The chain combines TRBV7-2 with TRBJ1-2; the D is unclear. The V end was cut by 1 base, the J end by 14 bases, with 11 bases between. In germline, CDR1 is SGHTA, CDR2 FQGNSA. CDR3 length equals 11 residues. This CDR3 is CASSLGRGLTF. CDR3 bases: TGTGCCAGCAGCTTAGGTCGTGGACTGACCTTC.

The sample holds a few counts of this clonotype. The V call is TRBV18, the J call TRBJ1-1, with 7 nucleotides matching TRBD1. The CDR3 totals 14 residues. Germline values: CDR1 KGHSH, CDR2 LQKENI. With V trimmed by 0 bases and J by 12 bases, 10 bases remained unmatched. CDR3 DNA: TGTGCCAGCTCACCACCGAGCGTACAGGGGTGGTCTTTCTTT. This gives the protein CASSPPSVQGWSFF. Variable domain in full (rest from reference TRBV18 and TRBJ1-1): NAGVMQNPRHLVRRRGQEARLRCSPMKGHSHVYWYRQLPEEGLKFMVYLQKENIIDESGMPKERFSAEFPKEGPSILRIQQVVRGDSAAYFCASSPPSVQGWSFFGQGTRLTVV.

With respect to this clonotype: It may be a read error: a sequence one base away is much more abundant. The chain uses TRBV2 and TRBJ2-5, with 9 bases identical to TRBD1. Germline-derived CDR1 and CDR2 are SNHLY and FYNNEI. J was trimmed by 7 bases and V by 6 bases; bases with no gene match: 12. The CDR3 totals 15 residues. The CDR3 loop is CASRASGTGSGTQYF. The DNA for the CDR3 is TGTGCCAGCAGGGCTTCCGGGACAGGGTCAGGGACCCAGTACTTC.

The rearrangement links TRBV20-1 to TRBJ2-3; D is unresolved. Germline lookup yields CDR1 DFQATT and CDR2 SNEGSKA (reference sequence). V lost 3 bases to trimming and J lost 1 base, with 11 bases between them. This CDR3 has 14 residues. The DNA for the CDR3 is TGCAGTGCTAGCCCCTTAAACCGCACAGATACGCAGTATTTT. Its translation is CSASPLNRTDTQYF.

This clonotype was recorded many times. The V and J genes are TRBV12-3 or TRBV12-4 and TRBJ2-7, with D possibly TRBD2 on 5 matching bases. V shed 8 bases and J shed 8 bases, with 22 bases lying between them. The CDR3 loop spans 14 amino acids. CDR3 sequence: CASSAERVVKKQYF. CDR3 in DNA: TGTGCCAGCTCTGCCGAGAGGGTTGTTAAAAAGCAGTACTTC.

This clonotype was seen a few times. The chain links TRBV29-1 to TRBJ1-2, with D unresolved. V was shortened by 3 bases and J by 3 bases, with 8 bases between the two germline ends. There are 12 residues in the CDR3. Per the germline V gene, CDR1 is SQVTM and CDR2 is ANQGSEA. The CDR3 DNA reads TGCAGCGTTGACCGCCAGGACTATGGCTACACCTTC. It specifies CSVDRQDYGYTF.

This clonotype appeared a few times. The chain uses TRBV5-5 and TRBJ2-7; D perhaps matches TRBD1 (5 bases). Trimming took 5 bases from V and 2 from J, leaving 17 bases between them. Germline V gene lookup returns CDR1 SGHKS and CDR2 YYEKEE (reference sequence). CDR3 length: 15 residues. The CDR3 region is CASSLDSYKTYEQYF. CDR3 bases: TGTGCCAGCAGTCTAGACAGCTATAAGACCTACGAGCAGTACTTC. Drawing the rest from reference TRBV5-5 and TRBJ2-7, the complete variable domain is DAGVTQSPTHLIKTRGQQVTLRCSPISGHKSVSWYQQVLGQGPQFIFQYYEKEERGRGNFPDRFSARQFPNYSSELNVNALLLGDSALYLCASSLDSYKTYEQYFGPGTRLTVT.

This clonotype has ten or more counts. The V and J genes are TRBV2 and TRBJ1-4; D is possibly TRBD1 (6 bases). Germline CDR1 SNHLY, CDR2 FYNNEI. There are 14 residues in the CDR3. V was clipped by 6 bases and J by 5 bases, with 13 bases between them. The CDR3 DNA follows: TGTGCCAGCAGGCTTACAGGGTACAATGAAAAACTGTTTTTT. This sequence encodes CASRLTGYNEKLFF.

The V gene is TRBV28, the J gene TRBJ2-7, with 9 bases fitting TRBD2. Germline V CDR1 and CDR2: MDHEN, SYDVKM. The CDR3 contains 15 residues. After removal of 6 bases from V and 6 bases from J, the junction contained 12 bases not matched to a gene. The CDR3 sequence: CASSQESSGRPEQYF. The DNA of the CDR3 is TGTGCCAGCAGCCAAGAAAGCAGCGGGAGGCCCGAGCAGTACTTC.

This clonotype was picked up many times. The J gene is TRBJ2-2, the V gene TRBV2; D call uncertain. Trimming took 8 bases from V and 4 from J, leaving 11 bases between them. The CDR3 consists of 13 residues. Per the germline V gene, CDR1 is SNHLY and CDR2 is FYNNEI. The CDR3 loop is CASSGPLTGELFF. DNA for the CDR3: TGTGCCAGCTCAGGCCCGCTCACCGGGGAGCTGTTTTTT.

V is TRBV29-1 and J is TRBJ2-2, with 7 bases that match TRBD2. This CDR3 spans 13 amino acids. Germline values: CDR1 SQVTM, CDR2 ANQGSEA. The trim removed 3 bases at V and 5 bases at J, leaving 3 bases unmatched. The CDR3 protein is CSVDGGGTGELFF. The CDR3 DNA reads TGCAGCGTTGATGGGGGGGGGACCGGGGAGCTGTTTTTT.

This chain connects TRBV7-9 to TRBJ2-2, with 14 nucleotides matching TRBD2. This CDR3 is built from 16 residues. V shed 3 bases, J shed 5 bases, and the junction held 2 bases outside the gene matches. Germline assignment: CDR1 SEHNR and CDR2 FQNEAQ (reference sequence). CDR3 in DNA: TGTGCCAGCAGCTTTAGACTAGCGGGAGGGACCGGGGAGCTGTTTTTT. This sequence encodes CASSFRLAGGTGELFF. Looking up the rest from reference TRBV7-9 and TRBJ2-2 gives the full variable domain: DTGVSQNPRHKITKRGQNVTFRCDPISEHNRLYWYRQTLGQGPEFLTYFQNEAQLEKSRLLSDRFSAERPKGSFSTLEIQRTEQGDSAMYLCASSFRLAGGTGELFFGEGSRLTVL.

This clonotype was observed a handful of times. The genes are TRBV19 and TRBJ2-1; tentatively, D is TRBD2 (6 bases). Looked up from germline, CDR1 is LNHDA and CDR2 is SQIVND (reference sequence). The CDR3 is 14 residues long. Trimming removed 6 bases at V and 7 bases at J, with 16 bases between. CDR3 loop: CASSTTSLGNEQFF. CDR3 coding DNA: TGTGCCAGTAGCACGACTAGTCTGGGGAATGAGCAGTTCTTC.

V and J are TRBV6-1 and TRBJ1-2; 7 bases fit TRBD1. Germline lookup yields CDR1 MNHNS and CDR2 SASEGT. There are 15 residues in the CDR3. Losses at the gene ends were 6 bases for V and 4 bases for J; bases not matched to a gene: 11. CDR3 sequence: CASSQRQGLSYGYTF. The CDR3 bases are TGTGCCAGCAGCCAGCGACAGGGACTTAGCTATGGCTACACCTTC.